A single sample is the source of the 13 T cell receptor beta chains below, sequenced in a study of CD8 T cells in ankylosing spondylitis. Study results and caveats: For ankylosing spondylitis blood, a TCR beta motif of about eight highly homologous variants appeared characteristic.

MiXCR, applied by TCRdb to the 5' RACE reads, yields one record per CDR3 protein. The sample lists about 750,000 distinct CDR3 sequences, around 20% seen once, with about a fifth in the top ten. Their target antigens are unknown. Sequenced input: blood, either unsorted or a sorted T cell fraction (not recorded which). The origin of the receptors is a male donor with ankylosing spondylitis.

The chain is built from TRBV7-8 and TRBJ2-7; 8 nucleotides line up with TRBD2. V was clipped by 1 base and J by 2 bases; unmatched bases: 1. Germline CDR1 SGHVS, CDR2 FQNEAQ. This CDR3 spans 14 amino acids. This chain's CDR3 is CASSLGSGTYEQYF. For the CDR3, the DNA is TGTGCCAGCAGCTTAGGTAGCGGGACCTACGAGCAGTACTTC. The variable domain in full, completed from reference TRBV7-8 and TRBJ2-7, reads GAGVSQSPRYKVAKRGQDVALRCDPISGHVSLFWYQQALGQGPEFLTYFQNEAQLDKSGLPSDRFFAERPEGSVSTLKIQRTQQEDSAVYLCASSLGSGTYEQYFGPGTRLTVT.

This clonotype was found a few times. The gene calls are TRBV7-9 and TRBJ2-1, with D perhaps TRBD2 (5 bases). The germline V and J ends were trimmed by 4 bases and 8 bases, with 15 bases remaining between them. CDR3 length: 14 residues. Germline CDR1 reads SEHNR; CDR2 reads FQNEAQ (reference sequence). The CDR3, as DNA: TGTGCCAGCAGCTGGGCGGGTGCCCCAGATGAGCAGTTCTTC. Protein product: CASSWAGAPDEQFF.

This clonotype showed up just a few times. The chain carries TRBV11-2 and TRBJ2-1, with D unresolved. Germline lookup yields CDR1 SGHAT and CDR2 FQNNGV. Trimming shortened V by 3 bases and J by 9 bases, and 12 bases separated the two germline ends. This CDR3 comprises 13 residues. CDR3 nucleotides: TGTGCCAGCAGCTTCCAATCCCGCGGTGAGCAGTTCTTC. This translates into CASSFQSRGEQFF.

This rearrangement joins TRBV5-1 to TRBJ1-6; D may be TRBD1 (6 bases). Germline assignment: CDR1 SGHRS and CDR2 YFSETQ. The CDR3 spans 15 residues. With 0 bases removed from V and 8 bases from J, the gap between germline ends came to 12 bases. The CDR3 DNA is TGCGCCAGCAGCTTGGTTACAGGGAGGGATTCACCCCTCCACTTT. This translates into CASSLVTGRDSPLHF.

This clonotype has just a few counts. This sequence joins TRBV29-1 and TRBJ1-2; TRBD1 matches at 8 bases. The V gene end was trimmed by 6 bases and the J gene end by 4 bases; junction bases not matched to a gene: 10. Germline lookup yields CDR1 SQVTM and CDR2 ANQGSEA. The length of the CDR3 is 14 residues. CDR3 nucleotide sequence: TGCAGCGTGCCCTTGCGGACAGGGTTCTATGGCTACACCTTC. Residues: CSVPLRTGFYGYTF.

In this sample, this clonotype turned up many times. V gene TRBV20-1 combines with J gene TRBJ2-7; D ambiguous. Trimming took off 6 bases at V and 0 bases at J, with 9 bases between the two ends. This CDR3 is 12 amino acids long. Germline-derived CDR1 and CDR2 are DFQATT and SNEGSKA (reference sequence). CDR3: CSAKHHSYEQYF. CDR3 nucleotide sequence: TGCAGTGCAAAACACCACTCCTACGAGCAGTACTTC.

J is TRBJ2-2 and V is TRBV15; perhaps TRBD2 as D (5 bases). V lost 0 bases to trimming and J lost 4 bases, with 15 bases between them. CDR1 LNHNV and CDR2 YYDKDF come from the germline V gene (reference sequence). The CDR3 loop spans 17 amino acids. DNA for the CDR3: TGTGCCACCAGCAGAGATCCCCAGGCTAGCTCCACCGGGGAGCTGTTTTTT. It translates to CATSRDPQASSTGELFF.

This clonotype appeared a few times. CDR3 protein: CASSLARLGEETQYF. DNA for the CDR3: TGCGCCAGCAGCTTGGCCCGGCTTGGGGAAGAGACCCAGTACTTC. The chain carries TRBV5-1 and TRBJ2-5; D gene unclear. The CDR3 is made up of 15 amino acids. V was shortened by 0 bases and J by 3 bases, with 12 bases between the two germline ends. Germline V gives CDR1 SGHRS, CDR2 YFSETQ.

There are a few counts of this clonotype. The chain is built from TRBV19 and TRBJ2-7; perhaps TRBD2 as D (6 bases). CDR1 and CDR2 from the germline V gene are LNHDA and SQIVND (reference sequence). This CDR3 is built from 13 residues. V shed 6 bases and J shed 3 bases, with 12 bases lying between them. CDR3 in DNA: TGTGCCAGTAGCTCTTTGGAGGGCTACGAGCAGTACTTC. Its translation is CASSSLEGYEQYF. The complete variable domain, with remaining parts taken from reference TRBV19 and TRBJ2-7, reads DGGITQSPKYLFRKEGQNVTLSCEQNLNHDAMYWYRQDPGQGLRLIYYSQIVNDFQKGDIAEGYSVSREKKESFPLTVTSAQKNPTAFYLCASSSLEGYEQYFGPGTRLTVT.

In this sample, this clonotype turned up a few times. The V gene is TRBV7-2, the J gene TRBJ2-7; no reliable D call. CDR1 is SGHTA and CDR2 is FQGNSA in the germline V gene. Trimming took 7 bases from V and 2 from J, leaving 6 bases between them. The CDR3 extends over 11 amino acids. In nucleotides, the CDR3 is TGTGCCAGCACCTCCACCTACGAGCAGTACTTC. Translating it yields CASTSTYEQYF.

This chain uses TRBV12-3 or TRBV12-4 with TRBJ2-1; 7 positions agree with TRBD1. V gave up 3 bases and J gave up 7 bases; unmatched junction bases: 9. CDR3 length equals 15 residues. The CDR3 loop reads CASSFNGQAPNEQFF. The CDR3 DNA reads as TGTGCCAGCAGTTTTAACGGACAGGCTCCGAATGAGCAGTTCTTC.

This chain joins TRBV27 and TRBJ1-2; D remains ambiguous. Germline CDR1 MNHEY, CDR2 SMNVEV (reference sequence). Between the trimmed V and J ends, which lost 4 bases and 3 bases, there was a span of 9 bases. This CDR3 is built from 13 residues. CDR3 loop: CASSWAADYGYTF. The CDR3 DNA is TGTGCCAGCAGTTGGGCAGCGGACTATGGCTACACCTTC.

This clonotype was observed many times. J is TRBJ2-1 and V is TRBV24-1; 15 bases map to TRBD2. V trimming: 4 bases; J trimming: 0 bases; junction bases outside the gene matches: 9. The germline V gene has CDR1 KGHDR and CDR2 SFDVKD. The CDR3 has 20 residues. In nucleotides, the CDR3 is TGTGCCACCAGTGACCCTACCGGGACTAGCGGGAGGATCTCCTACAATGAGCAGTTCTTC. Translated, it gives CATSDPTGTSGRISYNEQFF.